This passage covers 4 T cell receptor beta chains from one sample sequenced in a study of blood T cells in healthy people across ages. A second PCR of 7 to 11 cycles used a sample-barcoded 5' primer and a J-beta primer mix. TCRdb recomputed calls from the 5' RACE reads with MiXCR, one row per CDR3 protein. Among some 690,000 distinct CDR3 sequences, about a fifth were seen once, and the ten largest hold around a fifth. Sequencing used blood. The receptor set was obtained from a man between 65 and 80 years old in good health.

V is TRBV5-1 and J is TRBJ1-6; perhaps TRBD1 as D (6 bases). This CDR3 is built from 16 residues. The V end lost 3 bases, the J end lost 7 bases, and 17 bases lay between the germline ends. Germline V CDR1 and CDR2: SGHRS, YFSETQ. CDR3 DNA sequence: TGCGCCAGCAGCTCCACACAGGGAAGGGAAAATTCACCCCTCCACTTT. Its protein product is CASSSTQGRENSPLHF.

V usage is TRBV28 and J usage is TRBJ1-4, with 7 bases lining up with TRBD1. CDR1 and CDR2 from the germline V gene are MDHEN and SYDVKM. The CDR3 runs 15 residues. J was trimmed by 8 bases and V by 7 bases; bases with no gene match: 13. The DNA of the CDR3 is TGTGCCAGCACCTTACCGGGACAGAAATTGGAAAAACTGTTTTTT. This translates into CASTLPGQKLEKLFF.

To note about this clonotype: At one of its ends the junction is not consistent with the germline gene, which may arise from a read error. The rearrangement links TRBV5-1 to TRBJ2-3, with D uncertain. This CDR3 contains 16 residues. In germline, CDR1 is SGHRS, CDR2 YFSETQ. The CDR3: CAGSPPSLSSTDTQYF. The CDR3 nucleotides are TGCGCCGGCAGCCCCCCTAGTTTATCTAGCACAGATACGCAGTATTTT.

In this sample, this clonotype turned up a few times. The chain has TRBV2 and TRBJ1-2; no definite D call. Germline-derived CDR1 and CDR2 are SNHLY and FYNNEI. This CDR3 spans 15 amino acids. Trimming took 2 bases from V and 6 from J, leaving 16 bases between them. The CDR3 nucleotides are TGTGCCAGCAGTGAAAACTTCTTGGGAATCGATGGCTACACCTTC. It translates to CASSENFLGIDGYTF. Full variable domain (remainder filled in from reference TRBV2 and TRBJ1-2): EPEVTQTPSHQVTQMGQEVILRCVPISNHLYFYWYRQILGQKVEFLVSFYNNEISEKSEIFDDQFSVERPDGSNFTLKIRSTKLEDSAMYFCASSENFLGIDGYTFGSGTRLTVV.